This T cell receptor (beta chain) was retrieved from a study of tumor-infiltrating lymphocytes in localized non-small cell lung cancer. Using immunoSEQ multiplex PCR, the repertoire was profiled, and TCRdb retains in-frame clones only, with some absent. The sample lists about 9,200 clones, about 80% seen once, with around 6.9% in the top ten. This CDR3 has 18 amino acids. Germline values: CDR1 SGHTA, CDR2 FQGNSA. After removal of 5 bases from V and 4 bases from J, the junction contained 11 bases not matched to a gene. The specimen sequenced was uninvolved lung tissue not adjacent to the tumor. The source is a human donor with non-small cell lung cancer. This chain connects TRBV7-2 to TRBJ2-1; TRBD2 matches 13 bases. In DNA form, the CDR3 reads TGTGCCAGCAGCCCCACTCCGGGACTAGCGGGGCTATACAATGAGCAGTTCTTC. It translates to CASSPTPGLAGLYNEQFF.